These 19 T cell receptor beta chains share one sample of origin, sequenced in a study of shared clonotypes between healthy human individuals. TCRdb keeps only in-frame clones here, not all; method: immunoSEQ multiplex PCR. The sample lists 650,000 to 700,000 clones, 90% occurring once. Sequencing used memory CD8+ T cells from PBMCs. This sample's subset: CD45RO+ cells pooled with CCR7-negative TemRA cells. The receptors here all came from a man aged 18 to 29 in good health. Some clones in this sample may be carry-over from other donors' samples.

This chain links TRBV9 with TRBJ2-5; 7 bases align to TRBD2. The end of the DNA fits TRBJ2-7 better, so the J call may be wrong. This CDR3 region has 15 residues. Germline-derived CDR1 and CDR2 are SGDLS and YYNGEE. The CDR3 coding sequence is TGTGCCAGCAGCCCCCACGGCGGGAGCTCCTACGAGCAGTACTTC. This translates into CASSPHGGSSYEQYF.

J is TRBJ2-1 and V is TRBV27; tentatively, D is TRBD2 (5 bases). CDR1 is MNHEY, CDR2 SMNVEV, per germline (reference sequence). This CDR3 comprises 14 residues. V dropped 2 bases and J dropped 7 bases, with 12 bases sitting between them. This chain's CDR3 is CASSLAIPGNEQFF. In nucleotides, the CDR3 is TGTGCCAGCAGTTTAGCCATCCCGGGGAATGAGCAGTTCTTC.

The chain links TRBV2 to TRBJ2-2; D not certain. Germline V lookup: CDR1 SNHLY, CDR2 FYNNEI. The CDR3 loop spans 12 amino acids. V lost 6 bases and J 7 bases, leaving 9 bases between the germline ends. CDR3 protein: CASSGPGGELFF. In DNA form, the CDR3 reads TGTGCCAGCAGCGGACCGGGCGGGGAGCTGTTTTTT.

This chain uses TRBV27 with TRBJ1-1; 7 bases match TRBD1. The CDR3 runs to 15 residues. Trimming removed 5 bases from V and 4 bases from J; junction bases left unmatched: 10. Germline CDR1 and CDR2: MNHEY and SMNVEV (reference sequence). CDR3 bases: TGTGCCAGCAGTCCCCGACAGGGCGGTCGCACTGAAGCTTTCTTT. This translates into CASSPRQGGRTEAFF.

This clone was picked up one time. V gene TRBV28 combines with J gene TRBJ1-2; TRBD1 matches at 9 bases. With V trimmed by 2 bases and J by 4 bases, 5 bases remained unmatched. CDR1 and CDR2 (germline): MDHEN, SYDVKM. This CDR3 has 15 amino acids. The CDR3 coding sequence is TGTGCCAGCAGTTTACCGGGACAGGGAGGCTATGGCTACACCTTC. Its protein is CASSLPGQGGYGYTF.

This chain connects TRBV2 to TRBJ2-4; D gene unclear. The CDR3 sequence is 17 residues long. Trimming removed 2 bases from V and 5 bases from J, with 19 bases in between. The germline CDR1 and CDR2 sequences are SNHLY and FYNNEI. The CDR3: CASSENSVASPQNIQYF. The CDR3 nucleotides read TGTGCCAGCAGTGAAAATTCTGTGGCTTCCCCCCAAAACATTCAGTACTTC.

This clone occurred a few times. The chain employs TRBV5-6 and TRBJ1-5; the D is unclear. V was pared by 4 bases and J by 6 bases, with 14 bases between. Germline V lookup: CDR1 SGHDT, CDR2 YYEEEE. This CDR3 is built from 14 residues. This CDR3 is CASSPGQRGQPQHF. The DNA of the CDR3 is TGTGCCAGCAGCCCTGGCCAAAGAGGTCAGCCCCAGCATTTT.

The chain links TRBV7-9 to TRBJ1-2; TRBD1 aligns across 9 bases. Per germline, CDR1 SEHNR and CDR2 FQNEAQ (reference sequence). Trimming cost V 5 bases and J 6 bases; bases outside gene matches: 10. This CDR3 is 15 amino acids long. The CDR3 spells CASSLLWDREDGYTF. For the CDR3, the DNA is TGTGCCAGCAGCCTACTATGGGACAGGGAAGATGGCTACACCTTC. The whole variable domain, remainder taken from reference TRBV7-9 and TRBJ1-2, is DTGVSQNPRHKITKRGQNVTFRCDPISEHNRLYWYRQTLGQGPEFLTYFQNEAQLEKSRLLSDRFSAERPKGSFSTLEIQRTEQGDSAMYLCASSLLWDREDGYTFGSGTRLTVV.

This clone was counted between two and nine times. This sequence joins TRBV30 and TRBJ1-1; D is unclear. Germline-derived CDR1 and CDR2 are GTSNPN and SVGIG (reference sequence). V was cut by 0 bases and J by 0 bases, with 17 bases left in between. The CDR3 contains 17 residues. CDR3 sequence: CAWSVRRTMHLNTEAFF. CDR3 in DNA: TGTGCCTGGAGTGTACGAAGGACCATGCACTTGAACACTGAAGCTTTCTTT.

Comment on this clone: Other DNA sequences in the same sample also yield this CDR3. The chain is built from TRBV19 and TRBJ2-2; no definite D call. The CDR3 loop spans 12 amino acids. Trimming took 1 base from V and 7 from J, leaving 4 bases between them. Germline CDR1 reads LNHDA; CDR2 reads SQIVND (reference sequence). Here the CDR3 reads CASSIGSGELFF. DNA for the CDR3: TGTGCCAGTAGTATAGGCAGCGGGGAGCTGTTTTTT.

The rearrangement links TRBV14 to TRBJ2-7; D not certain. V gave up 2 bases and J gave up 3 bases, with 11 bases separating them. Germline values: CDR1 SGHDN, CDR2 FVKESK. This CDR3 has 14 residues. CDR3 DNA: TGTGCCAGCAGCCAAAGTGGGCTTCGCTACGAGCAGTACTTC. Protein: CASSQSGLRYEQYF.

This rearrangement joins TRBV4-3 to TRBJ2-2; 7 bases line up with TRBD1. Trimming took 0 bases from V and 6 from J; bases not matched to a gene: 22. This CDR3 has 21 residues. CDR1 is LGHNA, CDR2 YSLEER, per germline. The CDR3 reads CASSQEVVNRGSSSNAGELFF. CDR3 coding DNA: TGCGCCAGCAGCCAAGAGGTGGTCAACAGGGGCTCATCTTCTAATGCCGGGGAGCTGTTTTTT.

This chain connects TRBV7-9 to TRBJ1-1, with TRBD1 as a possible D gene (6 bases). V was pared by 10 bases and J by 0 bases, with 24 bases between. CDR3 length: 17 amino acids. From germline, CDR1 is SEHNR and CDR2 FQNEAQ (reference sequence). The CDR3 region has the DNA TGTGCCACCCTGGGGTGGGTGGGGGCAGAACTGAACACTGAAGCTTTCTTT. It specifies CATLGWVGAELNTEAFF.

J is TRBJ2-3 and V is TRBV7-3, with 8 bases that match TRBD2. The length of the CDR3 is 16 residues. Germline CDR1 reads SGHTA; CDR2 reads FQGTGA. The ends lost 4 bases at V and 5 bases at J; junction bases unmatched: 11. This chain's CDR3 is CASSYSEREKGDTQYF. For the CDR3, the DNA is TGTGCCAGCAGCTACTCGGAGCGGGAGAAAGGAGATACGCAGTATTTT.

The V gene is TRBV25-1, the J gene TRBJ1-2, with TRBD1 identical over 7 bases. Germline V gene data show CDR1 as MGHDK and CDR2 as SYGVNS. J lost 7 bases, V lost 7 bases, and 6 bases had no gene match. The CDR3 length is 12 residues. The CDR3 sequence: CASTQGVGGYTF. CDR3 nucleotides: TGTGCCAGCACCCAGGGGGTGGGTGGCTACACCTTC.

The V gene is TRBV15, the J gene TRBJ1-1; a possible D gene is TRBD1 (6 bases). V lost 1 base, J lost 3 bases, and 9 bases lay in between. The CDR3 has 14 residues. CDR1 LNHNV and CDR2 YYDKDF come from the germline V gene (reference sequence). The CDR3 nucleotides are TGTGCCACCAGCAGAGGGGACATATACACTGAAGCTTTCTTT. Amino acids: CATSRGDIYTEAFF. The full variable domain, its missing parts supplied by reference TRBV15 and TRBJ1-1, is DAMVIQNPRYQVTQFGKPVTLSCSQTLNHNVMYWYQQKSSQAPKLLFHYYDKDFNNEADTPDNFQSRRPNTSFCFLDIRSPGLGDTAMYLCATSRGDIYTEAFFGQGTRLTVV.

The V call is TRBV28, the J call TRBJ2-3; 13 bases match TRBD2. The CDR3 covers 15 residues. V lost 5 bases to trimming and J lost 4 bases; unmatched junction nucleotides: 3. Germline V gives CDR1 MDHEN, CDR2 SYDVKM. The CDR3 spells CASSPGLAGADTQYF. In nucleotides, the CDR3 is TGTGCCAGCAGTCCCGGACTAGCGGGAGCAGATACGCAGTATTTT.

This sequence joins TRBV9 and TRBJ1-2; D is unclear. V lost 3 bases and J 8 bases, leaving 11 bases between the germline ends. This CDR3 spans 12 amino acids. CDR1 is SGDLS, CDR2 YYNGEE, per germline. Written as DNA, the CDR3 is TGTGCCAGCAGCGCGTATCCTGGCGGCTACACCTTC. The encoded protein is CASSAYPGGYTF.

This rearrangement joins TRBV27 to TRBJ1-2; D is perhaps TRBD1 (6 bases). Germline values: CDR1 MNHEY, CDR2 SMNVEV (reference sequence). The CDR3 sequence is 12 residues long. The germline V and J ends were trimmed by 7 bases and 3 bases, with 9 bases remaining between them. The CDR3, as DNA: TGTGCCAGCAAGGGGGACGACTATGGCTACACCTTC. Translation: CASKGDDYGYTF.